The clone carrying this T cell receptor (beta chain) was detected ten times or more. One junction end does not reproduce the germline sequence, and a read error may be involved. RNA served as the template for amplifying TCR beta CDR3 regions. Amplification began with first-round RT-PCR using HTBI primers, then second-round multiplex PCR was performed. MiXCR, run by TCRdb on the multiplex PCR reads, gives a single entry per CDR3 protein. The profile covers hundreds of thousands of distinct CDR3 sequences, with roughly 20% appearing a single time and under 3% taken by the ten largest. CDR1 is SNHLY, CDR2 FYNNEI, per germline. CDR3 length: 13 residues. These data come from a study of Graves' ophthalmopathy and Graves' hyperthyroidism. New diagnoses, under 2 months' duration, and ages 18 to 65 characterized the hyperthyroidism patients. Other autoimmune diseases, uncontrolled infections, pregnancy or lactation led to the exclusion of patients. The PBMCs had their origin in approximately 10 ml of fresh peripheral blood.

The gene calls are TRBV2 and TRBJ2-4, with 8 bases identical to TRBD1. Sequenced sample: peripheral blood. The clonotype originates from a woman under 30 with stable Graves' hyperthyroidism. The CDR3 nucleotides read TGTGCCAGCAGTACAGGGGGACCCAACATTAAGTACTTC. Amino acid sequence: CASSTGGPNIKYF.